A single sample gave rise to the 10 T cell receptor beta chains below, sequenced in a study of T cells in Graves' hyperthyroidism and ophthalmopathy. What was amplified from RNA transcripts were TCR beta CDR3 regions. The study used the HTBI primer set for a first-round RT-PCR of the TCR CDR3. TCRdb re-called the multiplex PCR reads through MiXCR, storing one row per CDR3 protein. The data show about 610,000 distinct CDR3 sequences, with 40% to 55% seen just once and more than 7.5% held by the top ten. Source material: peripheral blood or thyroid tissue (not recorded which). Receptors were obtained from a woman younger than 30 with Graves' hyperthyroidism.

This clonotype has at least ten counts. The chain has TRBV7-9 and TRBJ2-7; TRBD2 might be the D (6 bases). Trimming took off 6 bases at V and 7 bases at J, with 16 bases between the two ends. CDR3 length: 13 amino acids. Germline-derived CDR1 and CDR2 are SEHNR and FQNEAQ (reference sequence). The CDR3 nucleotides read TGTGCCAGCAGGCTTACTAGCTGGGGAGAGCAGTACTTC. Translation: CASRLTSWGEQYF.

V usage is TRBV7-8 and J usage is TRBJ2-7; D ambiguous. CDR3 size: 15 residues. Germline V gene sequence: CDR1 SGHVS, CDR2 FQNEAQ. Trimming removed 5 bases from V and 6 bases from J, with 20 bases in between. For the CDR3, the DNA is TGTGCCAGCAGCCCTACCGCTAGGGTATATCGCGAGCAGTACTTC. This encodes CASSPTARVYREQYF.

This clonotype appeared many times. The chain employs TRBV20-1 and TRBJ2-5; 10 nucleotides agree with TRBD2. The CDR3 is 16 amino acids. Per the germline V gene, CDR1 is DFQATT and CDR2 is SNEGSKA (reference sequence). The V and J ends lost 0 bases and 5 bases, in that order; junction bases with no gene match: 9. The CDR3 sequence: CSARDRLAGGRETQYF. The CDR3 DNA follows: TGCAGTGCTAGAGATCGGTTAGCGGGAGGTCGGGAGACCCAGTACTTC.

This clonotype occurred a few times. The chain uses TRBV7-9 and TRBJ2-5, with 13 bases lining up with TRBD2. Trimming at V came to 8 bases and at J to 6 bases, leaving 9 bases not matched to a gene. Germline-derived CDR1 and CDR2 are SEHNR and FQNEAQ (reference sequence). This CDR3 has 15 amino acids. CDR3 sequence: CASSGTSGILQTQYF. CDR3 coding DNA: TGTGCCAGCTCCGGGACTAGCGGGATTTTGCAGACCCAGTACTTC. Drawing the rest from reference TRBV7-9 and TRBJ2-5, the complete variable domain is DTGVSQNPRHKITKRGQNVTFRCDPISEHNRLYWYRQTLGQGPEFLTYFQNEAQLEKSRLLSDRFSAERPKGSFSTLEIQRTEQGDSAMYLCASSGTSGILQTQYFGPGTRLLVL.

This clonotype was found many times. CDR3 loop: CASSVAPTGGNTEAFF. The CDR3 DNA is TGTGCCAGCAGCGTCGCCCCGACAGGAGGAAACACTGAAGCTTTCTTT. This chain connects TRBV9 to TRBJ1-1, with TRBD1 as a possible D gene (6 bases). Trimming left V 2 bases short and J 2 bases short, with 16 bases between. This CDR3 has 16 residues. Germline V gene lookup returns CDR1 SGDLS and CDR2 YYNGEE.

V usage is TRBV6-5 and J usage is TRBJ2-3; 9 positions agree with TRBD2. The CDR3 totals 15 residues. V was clipped by 1 base and J by 3 bases; unmatched bases: 2. Germline values: CDR1 MNHEY, CDR2 SVGAGI. The CDR3: CASSYLGLATDTQYF. The CDR3 DNA reads TGTGCCAGCAGTTACTTGGGACTAGCAACAGATACGCAGTATTTT.

About this clonotype itself: Given a much more abundant clone one base away, this may be a read error. The J gene is TRBJ2-7, the V gene TRBV25-1; tentatively, D is TRBD1 (6 bases). The V end was cut by 4 bases, the J end by 3 bases, with 13 bases between. Looked up from germline, CDR1 is MGHDK and CDR2 is SYGVNS. The CDR3 has 14 amino acids. In DNA form, the CDR3 reads TGTGCCAGCAGTGCTAGGGGGAGTTTCTACGAGCAGTACTTC. It yields the protein CASSARGSFYEQYF.

The chain combines TRBV10-3 with TRBJ1-2, with TRBD1 identical over 9 bases. The CDR3 is 13 amino acids. V dropped 6 bases and J dropped 6; count of bases not matched to a gene: 5. CDR1 ENHRY and CDR2 SYGVKD come from the germline V gene. The CDR3 DNA sequence: TGTGCCATCAGGGGGACAGGGTCCCATGGCTACACCTTC. Its translation is CAIRGTGSHGYTF.

This clonotype was found many times. The chain couples TRBV10-1 to TRBJ2-5, with a possible D match to TRBD1 (6 bases). Germline assignment: CDR1 WNHNN and CDR2 SYGVQD (reference sequence). The CDR3 length is 13 residues. V was clipped by 3 bases and J by 5 bases, with 10 bases between them. CDR3 region: CASSDGGQETQYF. DNA of the CDR3: TGCGCCAGCAGTGATGGGGGCCAGGAGACCCAGTACTTC.

V usage is TRBV7-3 and J usage is TRBJ1-2; D is uncertain. V was cut by 4 bases and J by 8 bases, with 20 bases left in between. CDR3 length equals 15 residues. Germline V lookup: CDR1 SGHTA, CDR2 FQGTGA. In DNA, the CDR3 is TGTGCCAGCAGCTCTATTCCAGAAAGCCAAGGAGGCTACACCTTC. Amino acids: CASSSIPESQGGYTF.